What follows are 24 T cell receptor beta chains derived from one specimen sequenced in a study of T cell changes during pregnancy in multiple sclerosis. The protocol was immunoSEQ multiplex PCR, while the TCRdb copy is restricted to in-frame clones and leaves out a portion. The sample carries 40,000 to 65,000 clones, 92% recorded once. This specimen was CD4+ T cells from peripheral blood mononuclear cells, taken in the third trimester of pregnancy. These receptors were obtained from a female donor with multiple sclerosis, enrolled in a pregnancy study.

In this sample, this clone turned up once. The chain has TRBV19 and TRBJ1-5, with D possibly being TRBD1 (5 bases). V was shortened by 3 bases and J by 5 bases, with 8 bases between the two germline ends. CDR1 is LNHDA and CDR2 is SQIVND in the germline V gene (reference sequence). The CDR3 length is 13 residues. CDR3 nucleotide sequence: TGTGCCAGTAGTATCCAGGGTTATCAGCCCCAGCATTTT. Translating gives CASSIQGYQPQHF.

The chain employs TRBV29-1 and TRBJ2-5; D perhaps matches TRBD2 (5 bases). There are 11 residues in the CDR3. V dropped 4 bases and J dropped 4 bases, with 7 bases sitting between them. CDR1 is SQVTM and CDR2 is ANQGSEA in the germline V gene. CDR3 bases: TGCAGCGTTGTTCGGGGAGAGACCCAGTACTTC. The encoded protein is CSVVRGETQYF.

The chain has TRBV5-5 and TRBJ1-6; possible D gene TRBD1, 5 bases. Germline CDR1 reads SGHKS; CDR2 reads YYEKEE (reference sequence). This CDR3 contains 11 residues. V dropped 0 bases and J dropped 15 bases, with 7 bases sitting between them. The CDR3 DNA sequence: TGTGCCAGCAGCTTGGGGGGACTCCTCCACTTT. Translated, it gives CASSLGGLLHF.

The chain combines TRBV5-1 with TRBJ2-5; TRBD1 matches 10 bases. V lost 4 bases, J lost 3 bases, and 9 bases stayed unmatched. Germline V gene sequence: CDR1 SGHRS, CDR2 YFSETQ. The CDR3 runs 16 residues. The DNA for the CDR3 is TGCGCCAGCAGCCCACATCTTGGGACAGGGGAAGAGACCCAGTACTTC. It specifies CASSPHLGTGEETQYF.

V and J are TRBV5-1 and TRBJ1-1, with D possibly being TRBD1 (5 bases). This CDR3 comprises 13 residues. Between the trimmed V and J ends, which lost 0 bases and 6 bases, there was a span of 9 bases. Germline V gives CDR1 SGHRS, CDR2 YFSETQ. The CDR3 here is CASSLGGDSEAFF. CDR3 nucleotides: TGCGCCAGCAGCTTGGGTGGGGACTCTGAAGCTTTCTTT.

V gene TRBV30 combines with J gene TRBJ2-7; 7 bases fit TRBD2. The V gene end was trimmed by 2 bases and the J gene end by 0 bases; junction bases not matched to a gene: 10. Germline CDR1 GTSNPN, CDR2 SVGIG (reference sequence). The CDR3 length is 16 residues. The CDR3 region has the DNA TGTGCCTGGAGTTCCCATTCAAGCGGGGACTCCTACGAGCAGTACTTC. This sequence encodes CAWSSHSSGDSYEQYF. The whole variable domain, remainder taken from reference TRBV30 and TRBJ2-7, is SQTIHQWPATLVQPVGSPLSLECTVEGTSNPNLYWYRQAAGRGLQLLFYSVGIGQISSEVPQNLSASRPQDRQFILSSKKLLLSDSGFYLCAWSSHSSGDSYEQYFGPGTRLTVT.

This clone was seen only once. The chain has TRBV5-1 and TRBJ1-4; D is undetermined. Trimming took off 1 base at V and 3 bases at J, with 13 bases between the two ends. The germline V gene encodes CDR1 SGHRS and CDR2 YFSETQ. The CDR3 runs 16 residues. CDR3 DNA: TGCGCCAGCAGCTTGCGGCAGGATAAGGCTAATGAAAAACTGTTTTTT. Translation gives CASSLRQDKANEKLFF.

The rearrangement uses TRBV28 and TRBJ2-1, with TRBD2 matching 9 bases. The CDR3 has 18 amino acids. V trimming: 3 bases; J trimming: 4 bases; junction bases outside the gene matches: 13. Germline V gives CDR1 MDHEN, CDR2 SYDVKM. The CDR3 bases are TGTGCCAGCAGTTTTGGGTGGGCGGGACTAGCTTCTTACAATGAGCAGTTCTTC. It yields the protein CASSFGWAGLASYNEQFF. Combining the CDR3 with reference TRBV28 and TRBJ2-1 gives the whole variable domain DVKVTQSSRYLVKRTGEKVFLECVQDMDHENMFWYRQDPGLGLRLIYFSYDVKMKEKGDIPEGYSVSREKKERFSLILESASTNQTSMYLCASSFGWAGLASYNEQFFGPGTRLTVL.

Only one count was recorded for this clone. The rearrangement uses TRBV5-4 and TRBJ2-7, with D possibly TRBD2 on 5 matching bases. With 0 bases removed from V and 4 bases from J, the gap between germline ends came to 11 bases. The CDR3 extends over 14 amino acids. CDR1 is SGHNT and CDR2 is YYREEE in the germline V gene (reference sequence). In DNA, the CDR3 is TGTGCCAGCAGCTTGGGGTGGGAGCGGTACGAGCAGTACTTC. This encodes CASSLGWERYEQYF.

This rearrangement joins TRBV27 to TRBJ1-2; tentatively, D is TRBD1 (5 bases). There are 13 residues in the CDR3. The V end lost 4 bases, the J end lost 8 bases, and 14 bases lay between the germline ends. Germline CDR1 and CDR2: MNHEY and SMNVEV (reference sequence). CDR3 in DNA: TGTGCCAGCAGTTGGTCAGGGAAGGCGGGCTACACCTTC. It yields the protein CASSWSGKAGYTF.

This chain connects TRBV18 to TRBJ2-7; 9 bases line up with TRBD1. Germline V gene data show CDR1 as KGHSH and CDR2 as LQKENI. The CDR3 runs to 18 residues. Trimming removed 6 bases from V and 3 bases from J; junction bases left unmatched: 18. The CDR3 DNA sequence: TGTGCCAGCTCGCTCCTAGGGTCCGGGACAGGGATATTCTACGAGCAGTACTTC. Amino acid sequence: CASSLLGSGTGIFYEQYF. The whole variable domain, remainder taken from reference TRBV18 and TRBJ2-7, is NAGVMQNPRHLVRRRGQEARLRCSPMKGHSHVYWYRQLPEEGLKFMVYLQKENIIDESGMPKERFSAEFPKEGPSILRIQQVVRGDSAAYFCASSLLGSGTGIFYEQYFGPGTRLTVT.

The rearrangement joins TRBV28 to TRBJ2-1, with D maybe TRBD1 (6 bases). Trimming took 5 bases from V and 13 from J, leaving 12 bases between them. Germline V lookup: CDR1 MDHEN, CDR2 SYDVKM. There are 11 residues in the CDR3. The CDR3 spells CASSAAGTQFF. Here the CDR3 DNA reads TGTGCCAGCAGTGCCGCCGGGACACAGTTCTTC.

The chain employs TRBV5-4 and TRBJ2-7; TRBD2 might be the D (7 bases). The V end was cut by 0 bases, the J end by 4 bases, with 14 bases between. CDR1 and CDR2 (germline): SGHNT, YYREEE (reference sequence). CDR3 size: 15 residues. CDR3: CASSLGGRGVYEQYF. CDR3 DNA sequence: TGTGCCAGCAGCTTGGGAGGGAGGGGGGTTTACGAGCAGTACTTC.

In its sample, this clone was seen once. The V gene is TRBV14, the J gene TRBJ1-4; the match to TRBD1 covers 9 bases. Germline V CDR1 and CDR2: SGHDN, FVKESK. Trimming removed 4 bases from V and 3 bases from J; junction bases left unmatched: 9. The CDR3 is 17 amino acids. The CDR3 here is CASSRPGQGLPNEKLFF. In DNA form, the CDR3 reads TGTGCCAGCAGCCGACCGGGACAGGGTCTACCTAATGAAAAACTGTTTTTT. Complete variable domain (other parts from reference TRBV14 and TRBJ1-4): EAGVTQFPSHSVIEKGQTVTLRCDPISGHDNLYWYRRVMGKEIKFLLHFVKESKQDESGMPNNRFLAERTGGTYSTLKVQPAELEDSGVYFCASSRPGQGLPNEKLFFGSGTQLSVL.

The V gene is TRBV28, the J gene TRBJ1-4, with D possibly being TRBD1 (6 bases). Germline-derived CDR1 and CDR2 are MDHEN and SYDVKM. Trimming cost V 2 bases and J 11 bases, with 12 bases left between them. This CDR3 contains 13 residues. The chain's CDR3 is CASSLGWGPKLFF. The DNA of the CDR3 is TGTGCCAGCAGTTTAGGTTGGGGGCCTAAACTGTTTTTT.

This sequence joins TRBV6-6 and TRBJ2-7; TRBD1 is a possible D gene (5 bases). Trimming stripped 10 bases from V and 2 bases from J, with 12 bases between. The CDR3 is 12 residues long. Germline CDR1 and CDR2: MNHNY and SVGAGI (reference sequence). CDR3 DNA: TGTGCCACCGGAACAGGAACCTACGAGCAGTACTTC. This encodes CATGTGTYEQYF.

This chain connects TRBV10-1 to TRBJ1-5, with 8 bases that match TRBD1. The V gene end was trimmed by 8 bases and the J gene end by 7 bases; junction bases not matched to a gene: 7. The germline V gene has CDR1 WNHNN and CDR2 SYGVQD (reference sequence). The CDR3 length is 13 residues. CDR3 in amino acids: CASQDRVGQPQHF. CDR3 coding DNA: TGCGCCAGCCAGGACAGGGTCGGGCAGCCCCAGCATTTT.

In this sample, this clone turned up once. V usage is TRBV7-3 and J usage is TRBJ2-2; TRBD2 agrees at 8 bases. CDR3 size: 16 residues. Germline assignment: CDR1 SGHTA and CDR2 FQGTGA. V gave up 7 bases and J gave up 0 bases; unmatched junction bases: 7. The CDR3 nucleotides read TGTGCCAGCAAAGGGCGGGGGGTTACGAACACCGGGGAGCTGTTTTTT. This codes for CASKGRGVTNTGELFF.

The chain carries TRBV30 and TRBJ2-5; tentative D call: TRBD2 (5 bases). V was pared by 2 bases and J by 5 bases, with 15 bases between. This CDR3 contains 14 residues. CDR1 GTSNPN and CDR2 SVGIG come from the germline V gene (reference sequence). The CDR3 spells CAWSSPTGIETQYF. CDR3 sequence (DNA): TGTGCCTGGAGTTCTCCCACGGGGATTGAGACCCAGTACTTC. The complete variable domain, with remaining parts taken from reference TRBV30 and TRBJ2-5, reads SQTIHQWPATLVQPVGSPLSLECTVEGTSNPNLYWYRQAAGRGLQLLFYSVGIGQISSEVPQNLSASRPQDRQFILSSKKLLLSDSGFYLCAWSSPTGIETQYFGPGTRLLVL.

V and J are TRBV7-9 and TRBJ1-4, with D possibly being TRBD1 (5 bases). V was clipped by 0 bases and J by 8 bases, with 10 bases between them. CDR1 is SEHNR and CDR2 is FQNEAQ in the germline V gene (reference sequence). The CDR3 loop spans 14 amino acids. The CDR3 reads CASSLASGGEKLFF. CDR3 sequence (DNA): TGTGCCAGCAGCTTAGCGTCGGGGGGAGAAAAACTGTTTTTT.

This clone was counted only a few times. This chain connects TRBV6-1 to TRBJ1-6; tentative D call: TRBD1 (5 bases). Per germline, CDR1 MNHNS and CDR2 SASEGT. V shed 3 bases and J shed 0 bases, with 6 bases lying between them. The CDR3 contains 15 residues. CDR3 in DNA: TGTGCCAGCAGTGATAGGGGCTCCTATAATTCACCCCTCCACTTT. Its translation: CASSDRGSYNSPLHF.

There are a few counts of this clone. This sequence joins TRBV5-1 and TRBJ1-1, with D hard to call. The CDR3 is 14 residues long. V lost 0 bases and J lost 0, with 6 bases in between. The germline gives CDR1 SGHRS, CDR2 YFSETQ. The DNA for the CDR3 is TGCGCCAGCAGCTTGGACGGGGTGAACACTGAAGCTTTCTTT. This gives the protein CASSLDGVNTEAFF.

The chain joins TRBV6-6 to TRBJ1-1; weak D call: TRBD1 (6 bases). CDR1 and CDR2 from the germline V gene are MNHNY and SVGAGI (reference sequence). V was cut by 6 bases and J by 3 bases, with 8 bases left in between. The CDR3 spans 12 residues. The CDR3 DNA reads as TGTGCCAGCAGACAGGGCGACACTGAAGCTTTCTTT. This sequence encodes CASRQGDTEAFF.

The chain links TRBV7-9 to TRBJ1-6; the D is unclear. Germline V gene data show CDR1 as SEHNR and CDR2 as FQNEAQ (reference sequence). V lost 1 base to trimming and J lost 7 bases, with 8 bases between them. The CDR3 sequence is 14 residues long. The DNA for the CDR3 is TGTGCCAGCAGCTTAGGAGGGTTGAATTCACCCCTCCACTTT. This encodes CASSLGGLNSPLHF.